This T cell receptor beta chain stems from a study of T cells after yellow fever vaccination. By 5'RACE template switching, TCR cDNA was produced, with a universal primer site and UMIs added in the process. TCRdb reprocessed the 5' RACE reads with MiXCR, giving one entry per CDR3 protein. Of 450,000 to 550,000 distinct CDR3 sequences listed, 19% are singletons. The V gene end was trimmed by 2 bases and the J gene end by 6 bases; junction bases not matched to a gene: 6. The CDR3 consists of 14 residues. From germline, CDR1 is SQVTM and CDR2 ANQGSEA. The study's findings and limits: Weaker, the secondary response had a peak occurring faster, on day 5 versus 15. From the bulk population, abundant clonotypes could contaminate and appear within FACS-sorted repertoires.

This clonotype was recorded a few times. Its antigen is still unknown. The receptor's source is a man aged 25-40 years who received the YFV17D yellow fever vaccine. The genes are TRBV29-1 and TRBJ2-2, with TRBD2 matching 7 bases. The sequencing here drew on PBMCs, taken 15 days after the yellow fever booster vaccination. In DNA, the CDR3 is TGCAGCGTTGAAAGTGGGAGGGCGGCCGGGGAGCTGTTTTTT. Its translation is CSVESGRAAGELFF.